These 30 T cell receptor beta chains came from one sample sequenced in a study of T cell responses to AZD1222 COVID-19 vaccine. Here immunoSEQ multiplex PCR was the method, and the copy in TCRdb shows in-frame clones only, minus some. The data contain some 150,000 clones, more than 85% of them seen just once; the ten biggest clones take up around 1.5%. Here the sequenced sample was peripheral blood, taken 28 days after the second AZD1222 dose. The receptors derive from an adult who received the AZD1222 COVID-19 vaccine.

CDR3 residues: CASSYGTGGAYYGYTF. As DNA, the CDR3 is TGTGCCAGCAGCTACGGGACAGGGGGCGCGTACTATGGCTACACCTTC. V and J are TRBV6-5 and TRBJ1-2; TRBD1 aligns across 12 bases. The CDR3 is 16 residues long. With V trimmed by 6 bases and J by 3 bases, 8 bases remained unmatched. Germline V gene data show CDR1 as MNHEY and CDR2 as SVGAGI.

The gene calls are TRBV15 and TRBJ1-1; 7 bases match TRBD1. The ends lost 4 bases at V and 4 bases at J; junction bases unmatched: 6. CDR1 is LNHNV and CDR2 is YYDKDF in the germline V gene (reference sequence). The CDR3 covers 14 residues. The CDR3 region has the DNA TGTGCCACCAGCAACGACAGGGCGTTCACTGAAGCTTTCTTT. Residues: CATSNDRAFTEAFF.

This chain links TRBV7-2 with TRBJ1-4; weak D call: TRBD1 (6 bases). V was trimmed by 0 bases and J by 8 bases, leaving 10 bases between them. In germline, CDR1 is SGHTA, CDR2 FQGNSA. This CDR3 comprises 14 residues. CDR3 in amino acids: CASSLAPQGEKLFF. The CDR3 region has the DNA TGTGCCAGCAGCTTAGCGCCCCAGGGGGAAAAACTGTTTTTT.

This clone was detected once. The chain uses TRBV4-1 and TRBJ2-1; 9 nucleotides agree with TRBD1. The CDR3 consists of 17 residues. With V trimmed by 1 base and J by 9 bases, 13 bases remained unmatched. CDR1 MGHRA and CDR2 YSYEKL come from the germline V gene. The CDR3 reads CASSQGWPGQGRGEQFF. The CDR3 DNA reads as TGCGCCAGCAGCCAAGGATGGCCGGGACAGGGTCGGGGTGAGCAGTTCTTC.

The chain links TRBV7-2 to TRBJ2-1; 8 bases agree with TRBD1. After removal of 3 bases from V and 0 bases from J, the junction contained 1 base not matched to a gene. CDR3 length equals 15 residues. Germline assignment: CDR1 SGHTA and CDR2 FQGNSA. The DNA for the CDR3 is TGTGCCAGCAGCTTGGGACAGGTCTCCTACAATGAGCAGTTCTTC. This sequence encodes CASSLGQVSYNEQFF.

In nucleotides, the CDR3 is TGTGCCAGCAGCTTAGCGGGTACCTATGAAGCTTTCTTT. The encoded protein is CASSLAGTYEAFF. V is TRBV7-9 and J is TRBJ1-1; the D is unclear. V was trimmed by 0 bases and J by 7 bases, leaving 9 bases between them. The CDR3 is made up of 13 amino acids. The V gene's germline CDR1 is SEHNR and CDR2 FQNEAQ (reference sequence).

This rearrangement joins TRBV7-9 to TRBJ2-7, with D tentatively TRBD2 (5 bases). The CDR3 covers 14 residues. Trimming stripped 4 bases from V and 3 bases from J, with 13 bases between. CDR1 is SEHNR and CDR2 is FQNEAQ in the germline V gene (reference sequence). CDR3 sequence: CASSSERTYYEQYF. CDR3 nucleotides: TGTGCCAGCAGCTCAGAACGGACTTACTACGAGCAGTACTTC.

The chain has TRBV27 and TRBJ2-1; 12 bases are shared with TRBD2. V was pared by 8 bases and J by 15 bases, with 20 bases of the junction left unmatched. The CDR3 spans 16 residues. Germline V gene lookup returns CDR1 MNHEY and CDR2 SMNVEV (reference sequence). The CDR3 DNA reads as TGTGCCAGCGTTAAGCCACTAGCGGGGGGCCGTAGGTTACTGTTCTTC. Translated: CASVKPLAGGRRLLFF.

The V call is TRBV13, the J call TRBJ2-7; TRBD2 might be the D (6 bases). The CDR3 loop spans 17 amino acids. V lost 5 bases to trimming and J lost 0 bases, with 20 bases between them. Per the germline V gene, CDR1 is PRHDT and CDR2 is FYEKMQ (reference sequence). For the CDR3, the DNA is TGTGCCAGCAGCGGAACCTTTCTAGCGTCTAGCTCCTACGAGCAGTACTTC. It is translated as CASSGTFLASSSYEQYF.

This clone showed up just a few times. The chain has TRBV23-1 and TRBJ1-2; possibly TRBD1 for D (6 bases). TRBV23-1 is annotated as an ORF whose role is uncertain. The CDR3 has 17 amino acids. Deletions cut 3 bases from V and 8 bases from J, with 25 bases between. CDR3 coding DNA: TGCGCCAGCAGTCAGAACTTGGGACATTCCCTATGCAGGGGCTACACCTTC. Protein product: CASSQNLGHSLCRGYTF.

The chain links TRBV28 to TRBJ2-7, with a possible D match to TRBD2 (5 bases). CDR1 and CDR2 from the germline V gene are MDHEN and SYDVKM. The CDR3 consists of 15 residues. The V end was cut by 5 bases, the J end by 3 bases, with 17 bases between. CDR3 in DNA: TGTGCCAGCAGTCATTTCGTGGGAGCTGGCTACGAGCAGTACTTC. This translates into CASSHFVGAGYEQYF.

The chain couples TRBV5-6 to TRBJ1-5; possibly TRBD1 for D (5 bases). Germline assignment: CDR1 SGHDT and CDR2 YYEEEE. V shed 0 bases and J shed 6 bases, with 13 bases lying between them. This CDR3 spans 15 amino acids. The CDR3 is CASSLGFGGGQPQHF. For the CDR3, the DNA is TGTGCCAGCAGCTTGGGGTTTGGGGGAGGTCAGCCCCAGCATTTT.

The rearrangement links TRBV5-4 to TRBJ1-6, with 9 bases that match TRBD1. Germline V gives CDR1 SGHNT, CDR2 YYREEE (reference sequence). The CDR3 is 14 residues long. The V and J ends lost 4 bases and 8 bases, in that order; junction bases with no gene match: 4. Here the CDR3 DNA reads TGTGCCAGCAGCACGGACAGGGGATATTCACCCCTCCACTTT. Its protein product is CASSTDRGYSPLHF.

The chain combines TRBV5-8 with TRBJ2-7, with TRBD1 identical over 11 bases. The CDR3 covers 15 residues. V shed 5 bases and J 4 bases; nucleotides not matched to a gene: 8. Germline loops: CDR1 SGHTS, CDR2 YDEGEE. Here the CDR3 reads CASRSRTGGVYEQYF. The CDR3 DNA reads as TGTGCCAGCAGATCCAGGACAGGGGGCGTGTACGAGCAGTACTTC. The entire variable domain, with the rest obtained from reference TRBV5-8 and TRBJ2-7, is as follows: EAGVTQSPTHLIKTRGQQATLRCSPISGHTSVYWYQQALGLGLQFLLWYDEGEERNRGNFPPRFSGRQFPNYSSELNVNALELEDSALYLCASRSRTGGVYEQYFGPGTRLTVT.

The rearrangement joins TRBV9 to TRBJ2-3; 9 nucleotides agree with TRBD2. The ends lost 2 bases at V and 2 bases at J; junction bases unmatched: 18. Germline V CDR1 and CDR2: SGDLS, YYNGEE. CDR3 size: 20 residues. CDR3 protein: CASSVTLSGRRDGPTDTQYF. The CDR3 coding sequence is TGTGCCAGCAGCGTCACCCTTAGCGGGAGAAGGGATGGGCCCACAGATACGCAGTATTTT. Combining the CDR3 with reference TRBV9 and TRBJ2-3 gives the whole variable domain DSGVTQTPKHLITATGQRVTLRCSPRSGDLSVYWYQQSLDQGLQFLIQYYNGEERAKGNILERFSAQQFPDLHSELNLSSLELGDSALYFCASSVTLSGRRDGPTDTQYFGPGTRLTVL.

V is TRBV2 and J is TRBJ1-3; 7 nucleotides match TRBD1. The CDR3 sequence is 14 residues long. V lost 6 bases and J lost 3; bases outside the gene matches: 5. Germline CDR1 and CDR2: SNHLY and FYNNEI. CDR3 residues: CASSVTGDGNTIYF. The CDR3 region has the DNA TGTGCCAGCAGCGTCACAGGGGATGGAAACACCATATATTTT. Using reference TRBV2 and TRBJ1-3 for the parts outside the CDR3, the full variable domain is EPEVTQTPSHQVTQMGQEVILRCVPISNHLYFYWYRQILGQKVEFLVSFYNNEISEKSEIFDDQFSVERPDGSNFTLKIRSTKLEDSAMYFCASSVTGDGNTIYFGEGSWLTVV.

The chain employs TRBV5-1 and TRBJ1-4; D gene unclear. CDR3 length: 13 residues. Germline values: CDR1 SGHRS, CDR2 YFSETQ. Trimming took off 4 bases at V and 0 bases at J, with 4 bases between the two ends. The CDR3 coding sequence is TGCGCCAGCAGCACAGCAACTAATGAAAAACTGTTTTTT. This sequence encodes CASSTATNEKLFF.

The rearrangement links TRBV9 to TRBJ1-3; no clear D. The CDR3 totals 19 residues. V lost 0 bases and J 4 bases, leaving 23 bases between the germline ends. CDR1 and CDR2 (germline): SGDLS, YYNGEE. The CDR3 DNA sequence: TGTGCCAGCAGCGTAGTACCGGCGAGACCCACGGCGGGAGGAAACACCATATATTTT. It translates to CASSVVPARPTAGGNTIYF.

The chain carries TRBV7-2 and TRBJ1-5, with D perhaps TRBD1 (5 bases). V gave up 1 base and J gave up 4 bases, with 5 bases separating them. Germline V lookup: CDR1 SGHTA, CDR2 FQGNSA. This CDR3 contains 13 residues. The CDR3 region has the DNA TGTGCCAGCAGCTTAGGACAGAATCAGCCCCAGCATTTT. This codes for CASSLGQNQPQHF.

This clone came up a few times. This sequence joins TRBV3-1 (or the pseudogene TRBV3-2) and TRBJ1-5; D is unclear. The CDR3 loop spans 15 amino acids. Trimming pared 5 bases from V and 4 bases from J, leaving 15 bases between. CDR1 and CDR2 from the germline V gene are LGHDT and YNNKEL (reference sequence). CDR3 sequence: CASSAIWGGNQPQHF. CDR3 bases: TGTGCCAGCAGCGCGATATGGGGAGGAAATCAGCCCCAGCATTTT.

The V call is TRBV5-4, the J call TRBJ2-5; TRBD1 is a possible D gene (5 bases). Looked up from germline, CDR1 is SGHNT and CDR2 is YYREEE (reference sequence). Trimming shortened V by 2 bases and J by 0 bases, and 11 bases separated the two germline ends. The CDR3 sequence is 15 residues long. CDR3 sequence: CASSFRAGHQETQYF. CDR3 in DNA: TGTGCCAGCAGCTTCAGAGCAGGGCACCAAGAGACCCAGTACTTC.

This chain links TRBV2 with TRBJ2-2; D is perhaps TRBD1 or TRBD2 (5 bases each). Per the germline V gene, CDR1 is SNHLY and CDR2 is FYNNEI. The CDR3 is 15 amino acids. V shed 7 bases and J shed 1 base, with 13 bases lying between them. In DNA form, the CDR3 reads TGTGCCAGCACCGGACCGAGGGGGAACACCGGGGAGCTGTTTTTT. Its protein is CASTGPRGNTGELFF.

This chain links TRBV5-4 with TRBJ2-5; 8 bases map to TRBD2. With 0 bases clipped from V and 0 bases from J, the junction kept 10 bases outside the gene matches. Germline CDR1 reads SGHNT; CDR2 reads YYREEE (reference sequence). The CDR3 is 18 amino acids. In DNA, the CDR3 is TGTGCCAGCAGCTTGGGAGTCTACACTAGCGGAAACCAAGAGACCCAGTACTTC. Translation gives CASSLGVYTSGNQETQYF.

This clone was seen only once. J is TRBJ2-5 and V is TRBV18; possibly TRBD1 for D (6 bases). The CDR3 is 14 residues long. Germline V CDR1 and CDR2: KGHSH, LQKENI. Trimming pared 5 bases from V and 6 bases from J, leaving 16 bases between. The CDR3 sequence: CASSNLVGTKTQYF. CDR3 nucleotides: TGTGCCAGCTCAAATCTTGTGGGGACAAAGACCCAGTACTTC. Filled out from reference TRBV18 and TRBJ2-5, the complete variable domain reads NAGVMQNPRHLVRRRGQEARLRCSPMKGHSHVYWYRQLPEEGLKFMVYLQKENIIDESGMPKERFSAEFPKEGPSILRIQQVVRGDSAAYFCASSNLVGTKTQYFGPGTRLLVL.

The gene calls are TRBV5-1 and TRBJ2-7; D gene unclear. Between the trimmed V and J ends, which lost 0 bases and 6 bases, there was a span of 16 bases. CDR1 SGHRS and CDR2 YFSETQ come from the germline V gene. This CDR3 is built from 15 residues. CDR3 bases: TGCGCCAGCAGCTTGGGGGGATCATACCCTGGCGAGCAGTACTTC. Translation: CASSLGGSYPGEQYF.

V and J are TRBV7-6 and TRBJ1-5; D remains ambiguous. The CDR3 spans 13 residues. V gave up 1 base and J gave up 7 bases, with 8 bases separating them. Germline V gene sequence: CDR1 SGHVS, CDR2 FNYEAQ. The CDR3 is CASSLEGSQPQHF. The CDR3 bases are TGTGCCAGCAGCTTAGAGGGTTCCCAGCCCCAGCATTTT.

The chain couples TRBV9 to TRBJ1-2; D perhaps matches TRBD1 (5 bases). Between the trimmed V and J ends, which lost 3 bases and 8 bases, there was a span of 23 bases. Germline loops: CDR1 SGDLS, CDR2 YYNGEE. CDR3 size: 16 residues. DNA of the CDR3: TGTGCCAGCAGCGCAATCAGCAAGGGACCGGGCGCGGGCTACACCTTC. As protein: CASSAISKGPGAGYTF.

This chain connects TRBV7-8 to TRBJ1-5, with D unresolved. Germline values: CDR1 SGHVS, CDR2 FQNEAQ. The CDR3 loop spans 15 amino acids. V was clipped by 3 bases and J by 1 base, with 10 bases between them. For the CDR3, the DNA is TGTGCCAGCAGCTTTGGTCCGGGAAGCAATCAGCCCCAGCATTTT. It specifies CASSFGPGSNQPQHF.

V and J are TRBV5-1 and TRBJ2-3; TRBD1 is a possible D gene (6 bases). V was trimmed by 3 bases and J by 1 base, leaving 12 bases between them. Germline assignment: CDR1 SGHRS and CDR2 YFSETQ. This CDR3 has 15 amino acids. The CDR3 here is CASSWLGQRTDTQYF. The CDR3 DNA is TGCGCCAGCAGCTGGTTAGGACAGCGCACAGATACGCAGTATTTT. The full variable domain, in which reference TRBV5-1 and TRBJ2-3 provide the parts outside the CDR3, is KAGVTQTPRYLIKTRGQQVTLSCSPISGHRSVSWYQQTPGQGLQFLFEYFSETQRNKGNFPGRFSGRQFSNSRSEMNVSTLELGDSALYLCASSWLGQRTDTQYFGPGTRLTVL.

This chain joins TRBV18 and TRBJ1-5; 8 bases are shared with TRBD1. Trimming cost V 2 bases and J 6 bases; bases outside gene matches: 15. The CDR3 runs to 18 residues. Germline CDR1 KGHSH, CDR2 LQKENI. This chain's CDR3 is CASSPSTGGSVGPQPQHF. As DNA, the CDR3 is TGTGCCAGCTCACCATCCACAGGGGGATCTGTGGGGCCTCAGCCCCAGCATTTT.